Below, 21 T cell receptor beta chains from the same sample are listed, as sequenced in a study of monozygotic twins with cystic fibrosis. Assay: immunoSEQ multiplex PCR; the TCRdb copy retains only in-frame clones and omits some. The sample lists tens of thousands of clones; 75% to 95% were seen once. Input material: blood. The receptors here all came from a girl aged 2 to 9 with cystic fibrosis.

The rearrangement uses TRBV7-2 and TRBJ2-1, with TRBD2 matching over 8 bases. In germline, CDR1 is SGHTA, CDR2 FQGNSA. This CDR3 comprises 16 residues. J was trimmed by 9 bases and V by 4 bases; bases with no gene match: 14. CDR3 residues: CASSSRTSFTNGEQFF. The CDR3 nucleotides are TGTGCCAGCAGCTCGAGGACTAGCTTCACAAATGGTGAGCAGTTCTTC.

The J gene is TRBJ1-2, the V gene TRBV30, with a weak D call TRBD1 (5 bases). Germline lookup yields CDR1 GTSNPN and CDR2 SVGIG (reference sequence). This CDR3 comprises 15 residues. CDR3 loop: CACHWDGRWVYGYTF. The CDR3 DNA sequence: TGTGCTTGCCACTGGGACGGTCGATGGGTTTATGGCTACACCTTC. Combining the CDR3 with reference TRBV30 and TRBJ1-2 gives the whole variable domain SQTIHQWPATLVQPVGSPLSLECTVEGTSNPNLYWYRQAAGRGLQLLFYSVGIGQISSEVPQNLSASRPQDRQFILSSKKLLLSDSGFYLCACHWDGRWVYGYTFGSGTRLTVV.

V gene TRBV2 combines with J gene TRBJ2-7; D might be TRBD1 or TRBD2, each matching 5 bases. Germline values: CDR1 SNHLY, CDR2 FYNNEI. V shed 6 bases and J shed 0 bases, with 12 bases lying between them. The CDR3 totals 14 residues. The CDR3 here is CASSAGTYSYEQYF. The CDR3 nucleotides are TGTGCCAGCAGCGCCGGGACGTACTCCTACGAGCAGTACTTC. Full variable domain (missing parts from reference TRBV2 and TRBJ2-7): EPEVTQTPSHQVTQMGQEVILRCVPISNHLYFYWYRQILGQKVEFLVSFYNNEISEKSEIFDDQFSVERPDGSNFTLKIRSTKLEDSAMYFCASSAGTYSYEQYFGPGTRLTVT.

V is TRBV9 and J is TRBJ1-3; D may be TRBD1 (6 bases). V lost 2 bases to trimming and J lost 6 bases, with 15 bases between them. The CDR3 is 15 amino acids. CDR1 SGDLS and CDR2 YYNGEE come from the germline V gene. DNA of the CDR3: TGTGCCAGCAGCGTCGATCAGGGGATCGAAAACACCATATATTTT. Translation: CASSVDQGIENTIYF.

The rearrangement joins TRBV2 to TRBJ2-5, with D possibly matching TRBD1 (5 bases). CDR1 and CDR2 (germline): SNHLY, FYNNEI. The germline V and J ends were trimmed by 5 bases and 4 bases, with 17 bases remaining between them. The CDR3 extends over 15 amino acids. Written as DNA, the CDR3 is TGTGCCAGCAGTAGACAGCCCGTCGTGGGAGAGACCCAGTACTTC. Its protein product is CASSRQPVVGETQYF.

This chain links TRBV19 with TRBJ1-4; D gene ambiguous. The CDR3 has 14 amino acids. Per germline, CDR1 LNHDA and CDR2 SQIVND (reference sequence). Trimming removed 8 bases at V and 2 bases at J, with 12 bases between. The CDR3 coding sequence is TGTGCCAGTGGATCGAGGTTCACTAATGAAAAACTGTTTTTT. Translation gives CASGSRFTNEKLFF.

The chain uses TRBV29-1 and TRBJ2-5; D not certain. V gave up 8 bases and J gave up 2 bases, with 12 bases separating them. CDR1 is SQVTM and CDR2 is ANQGSEA in the germline V gene. The CDR3 totals 12 residues. The CDR3 nucleotides are TGCAGCTCGCTAGGGCAACAAGAGACCCAGTACTTC. Translating it yields CSSLGQQETQYF.

This rearrangement joins TRBV30 to TRBJ1-3; 8 nucleotides line up with TRBD1. The CDR3 has 15 residues. The germline gives CDR1 GTSNPN, CDR2 SVGIG (reference sequence). V dropped 4 bases and J dropped 0; count of bases not matched to a gene: 5. CDR3 in amino acids: CAWTRTGGSGNTIYF. The DNA for the CDR3 is TGTGCCTGGACACGAACAGGGGGCTCTGGAAACACCATATATTTT.

This clone was seen only a few times. Compared with germline, one end of the junction differs, possibly owing to a read error. The chain links TRBV2 to TRBJ1-2; TRBD1 matches 8 bases. The CDR3 contains 11 residues. Per the germline V gene, CDR1 is SNHLY and CDR2 is FYNNEI. CDR3 in DNA: TGTGCCAGCAGTCAAACGGGACAGGAAGTTTTC. Translated: CASSQTGQEVF. The whole variable domain, remainder taken from reference TRBV2 and TRBJ1-2, is EPEVTQTPSHQVTQMGQEVILRCVPISNHLYFYWYRQILGQKVEFLVSFYNNEISEKSEIFDDQFSVERPDGSNFTLKIRSTKLEDSAMYFCASSQTGQEVFGSGTRLTVV.

The gene calls are TRBV27 and TRBJ1-4; a weak D match, TRBD1 (5 bases). The ends were cut back, 2 bases at V and 7 bases at J, with 14 bases in the middle. The germline V gene encodes CDR1 MNHEY and CDR2 SMNVEV (reference sequence). The CDR3 is made up of 15 amino acids. The chain's CDR3 is CASSLIRGGGEKLFF. The CDR3 DNA reads TGTGCCAGCAGTTTAATAAGGGGCGGAGGTGAAAAACTGTTTTTT.

The chain uses TRBV6-5 and TRBJ1-1; possibly TRBD1 for D (6 bases). V was trimmed by 5 bases and J by 8 bases, leaving 15 bases between them. This CDR3 has 13 residues. Germline assignment: CDR1 MNHEY and CDR2 SVGAGI. CDR3 DNA: TGTGCCAGCAGTCCCCTATACGGGACAGAAGCTTTCTTT. Its translation is CASSPLYGTEAFF.

This clone was seen just once. The gene calls are TRBV5-8 and TRBJ2-1; no clear D gene. This CDR3 comprises 14 residues. V was cut by 2 bases and J by 7 bases, with 13 bases left in between. CDR1 is SGHTS, CDR2 YDEGEE, per germline. The DNA for the CDR3 is TGTGCCAGCAGCTTTCCCCCTTTTAGTAATGAGCAGTTCTTC. Encoded protein: CASSFPPFSNEQFF.

V is TRBV6-5 and J is TRBJ1-1; no reliable D call. CDR3 length: 12 amino acids. The V end lost 7 bases, the J end lost 0 bases, and 6 bases lay between the germline ends. The germline CDR1 and CDR2 sequences are MNHEY and SVGAGI. CDR3 protein: CASMGVNTEAFF. The CDR3, as DNA: TGTGCCAGCATGGGTGTGAACACTGAAGCTTTCTTT.

This clone showed up just once. The chain couples TRBV7-8 to TRBJ2-3; the D gene is possibly TRBD2 (5 bases). CDR1 SGHVS and CDR2 FQNEAQ come from the germline V gene. The CDR3 is 15 residues long. Trimming left V 6 bases short and J 2 bases short, with 15 bases between. Here the CDR3 DNA reads TGTGCCAGCAGAAAAGGACTTAGCAACACAGATACGCAGTATTTT. Its translation: CASRKGLSNTDTQYF.

The chain carries TRBV6-1 and TRBJ1-5; D remains unclear. V lost 2 bases, J lost 0 bases, and 11 bases lay in between. This CDR3 spans 16 amino acids. Germline V lookup: CDR1 MNHNS, CDR2 SASEGT. CDR3 bases: TGTGCCAGCAGTGAAAGAGTTTTCCGTAGCAATCAGCCCCAGCATTTT. Encoded protein: CASSERVFRSNQPQHF.

The V and J genes are TRBV7-2 and TRBJ2-3; D is uncertain. Trimming removed 1 base from V and 4 bases from J, with 6 bases in between. In germline, CDR1 is SGHTA, CDR2 FQGNSA. CDR3 length equals 13 residues. The DNA for the CDR3 is TGTGCCAGCAGCTTAGTGGTTTCAGATACGCAGTATTTT. Translating it yields CASSLVVSDTQYF.

The CDR3 region has the DNA TGTGCCAGCAGTTTGATGGCGGGGTCCTATAATTCACCCCTCCACTTT. Protein sequence: CASSLMAGSYNSPLHF. The chain carries TRBV6-5 and TRBJ1-6; D remains unclear. Germline V CDR1 and CDR2: MNHEY, SVGAGI. V dropped 4 bases and J dropped 1 base, with 11 bases sitting between them. The CDR3 consists of 16 residues.

The chain joins TRBV6-1 to TRBJ1-5; D might be TRBD1 (5 bases). This CDR3 is 14 amino acids long. Germline CDR1 is MNHNS and CDR2 is SASEGT. V gave up 3 bases and J gave up 5 bases, with 11 bases separating them. The CDR3 here is CASSEATAHQPQHF. For the CDR3, the DNA is TGTGCCAGCAGTGAGGCGACAGCACATCAGCCCCAGCATTTT.

The rearrangement uses TRBV4-1 and TRBJ1-1, with no clear D. V was shortened by 6 bases and J by 5 bases, with 10 bases between the two germline ends. In germline, CDR1 is MGHRA, CDR2 YSYEKL. The CDR3 has 12 residues. CDR3 sequence (DNA): TGCGCCAGCAGTCCGGACGGGACTGAAGCTTTCTTT. Translation gives CASSPDGTEAFF.

The rearrangement joins TRBV30 to TRBJ2-3; 12 bases map to TRBD2. The CDR3 runs to 15 residues. V shed 3 bases, J shed 6 bases, and the junction held 7 bases outside the gene matches. Per germline, CDR1 GTSNPN and CDR2 SVGIG (reference sequence). The CDR3 loop reads CAWSPGTSGSDTQYF. The CDR3 DNA is TGTGCCTGGAGCCCCGGGACTAGCGGGTCCGATACGCAGTATTTT.

This clone has only a few counts. This chain joins TRBV19 and TRBJ2-5; a weak D match, TRBD1 (6 bases). Germline CDR1 and CDR2: LNHDA and SQIVND (reference sequence). The CDR3 is 15 residues long. Trimming stripped 5 bases from V and 5 bases from J, with 18 bases between. In DNA, the CDR3 is TGTGCCAGTAGTCGTCAGGGGCCCGTAAGTGAGACCCAGTACTTC. As protein: CASSRQGPVSETQYF.